This TCR beta chain is from a study of control samples from healthy donors and cancer patients. Clones were read by immunoSEQ multiplex PCR, and TCRdb kept only the in-frame ones, dropping some. The sample lists about 130,000 clones, approximately 90% occurring once. The V end was cut by 1 base, the J end by 0 bases, with 11 bases between. Germline V gene sequence: CDR1 SQVTM, CDR2 ANQGSEA. This CDR3 comprises 15 residues. The V and J genes are TRBV29-1 and TRBJ2-3; D uncertain. This TCR was sampled from a middle-aged man in good health. Sequencing was carried out using blood. CDR3 in DNA: TGCAGCGTTGAAGCAACCGGGTCTAGCACAGATACGCAGTATTTT. This codes for CSVEATGSSTDTQYF.